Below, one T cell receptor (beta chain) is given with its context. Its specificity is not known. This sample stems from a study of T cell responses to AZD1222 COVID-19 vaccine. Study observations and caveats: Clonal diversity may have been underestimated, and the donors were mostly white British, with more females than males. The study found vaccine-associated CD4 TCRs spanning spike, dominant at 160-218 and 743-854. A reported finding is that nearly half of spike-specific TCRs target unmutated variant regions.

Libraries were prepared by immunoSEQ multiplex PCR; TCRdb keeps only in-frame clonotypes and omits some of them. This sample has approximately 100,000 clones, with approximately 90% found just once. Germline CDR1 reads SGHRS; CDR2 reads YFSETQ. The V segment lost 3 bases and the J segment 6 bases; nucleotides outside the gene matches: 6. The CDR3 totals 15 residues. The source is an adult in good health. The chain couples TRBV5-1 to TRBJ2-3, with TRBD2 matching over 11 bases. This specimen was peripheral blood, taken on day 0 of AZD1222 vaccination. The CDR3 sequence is CASSWGLADSDTQYF. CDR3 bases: TGCGCCAGCAGCTGGGGACTAGCGGATAGTGATACGCAGTATTTT.